This TCR beta chain originates from a study of shared clonotypes between healthy human individuals. Here immunoSEQ multiplex PCR was the method, and the copy in TCRdb shows in-frame clones only, minus some. The data hold 2 million to 3 million clones, with under 95% observed a single time. This CDR3 contains 14 residues. Trimming pared 1 base from V and 2 bases from J, leaving 10 bases between. Looked up from germline, CDR1 is SGHKS and CDR2 is YYEKEE (reference sequence). Study results and caveats: Sharing across four donors was highest in naive CD4 (around 5%) and lowest in memory CD8 (0.4%).

Remarks on this clone: The antigen remains unidentified.

V and J are TRBV5-5 and TRBJ2-7; either TRBD1 or TRBD2 may supply D (5 bases each). The clonotype comes from a young man in good health. Some clones in this sample may be carry-over from other donors' samples. Sequenced input: naive CD4+ T cells from PBMCs. This sample's subset: CD45RA+ positively selected. The CDR3 DNA is TGTGCCAGCAGCTTGTTAGGGGACCCCTACGAGCAGTACTTC. Translating gives CASSLLGDPYEQYF.